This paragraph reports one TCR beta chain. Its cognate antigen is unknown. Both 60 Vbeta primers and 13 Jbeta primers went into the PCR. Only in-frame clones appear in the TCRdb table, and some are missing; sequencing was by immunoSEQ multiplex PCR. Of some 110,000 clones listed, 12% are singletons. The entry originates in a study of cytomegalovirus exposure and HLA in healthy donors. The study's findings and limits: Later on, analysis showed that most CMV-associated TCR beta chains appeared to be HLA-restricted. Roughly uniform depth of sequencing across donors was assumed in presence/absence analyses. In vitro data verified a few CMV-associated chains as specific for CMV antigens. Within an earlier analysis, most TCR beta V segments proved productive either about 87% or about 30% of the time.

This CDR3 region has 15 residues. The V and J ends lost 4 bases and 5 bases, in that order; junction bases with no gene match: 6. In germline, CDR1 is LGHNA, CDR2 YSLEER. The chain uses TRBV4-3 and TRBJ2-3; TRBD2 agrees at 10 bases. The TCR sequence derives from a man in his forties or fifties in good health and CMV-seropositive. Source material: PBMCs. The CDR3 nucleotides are TGCGCCAGCAGCCGGGAAGCGGGAGGGATAGATACGCAGTATTTT. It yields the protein CASSREAGGIDTQYF.